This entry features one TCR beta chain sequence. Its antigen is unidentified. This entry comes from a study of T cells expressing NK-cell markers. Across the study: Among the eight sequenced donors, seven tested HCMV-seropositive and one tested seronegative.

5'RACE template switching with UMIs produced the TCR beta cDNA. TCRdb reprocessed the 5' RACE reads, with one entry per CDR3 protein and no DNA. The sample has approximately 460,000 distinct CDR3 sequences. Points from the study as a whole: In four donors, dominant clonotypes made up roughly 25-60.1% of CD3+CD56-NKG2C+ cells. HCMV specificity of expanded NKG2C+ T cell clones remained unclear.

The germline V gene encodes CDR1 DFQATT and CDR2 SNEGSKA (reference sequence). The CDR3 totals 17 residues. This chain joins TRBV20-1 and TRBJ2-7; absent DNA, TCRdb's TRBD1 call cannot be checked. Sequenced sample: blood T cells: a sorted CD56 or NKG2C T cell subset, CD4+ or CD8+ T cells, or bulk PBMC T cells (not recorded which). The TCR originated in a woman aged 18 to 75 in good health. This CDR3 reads CSARDQVRGLFGYEQYF.